Listed below are T cell receptor beta chains from one sample, sequenced in a study of vaccination and CD4 T cells after COVID-19. These TCRs' antigens remain unknown. Each CDR3 protein gets one entry after TCRdb re-called the PCR reads with MiXCR. The table includes around 15,000 distinct CDR3 sequences, over 65% detected once. Sequencing input: CD4+ T cells from blood, cultured in vitro. These receptors all come from a human donor who had recovered from COVID-19. CDR3s include the opening cysteine and the closing phenylalanine or tryptophan. The D gene is left open where the match is weak. The size field is filled for only some rows; it gives once, few, many or a size class.

CDR3 DNA: TGTGCCAGTAGTATCGGACAGGGCCGAAACACCATATATTTT
CDR3 protein: CASSIGQGRNTIYF
clone size: -
V gene: TRBV19
J gene: TRBJ1-3
D gene: TRBD1

CDR3 DNA: TGTGCCAGCAGTTACTCCACGGGACAGGGGGCGCGTTCACCCCTCCACTTT
CDR3 protein: CASSYSTGQGARSPLHF
clone size: once
V gene: TRBV6-5
J gene: TRBJ1-6
D gene: TRBD1

CDR3 DNA: TGTGCCAGCAGCAAAGTGACACGTCACCGCCGCCGGCCCCAGCATTTT
CDR3 protein: CASSKVTRHRRRPQHF
clone size: -
V gene: TRBV21-1
J gene: TRBJ1-5
D gene: -

CDR3 DNA: TGTGCCAGCTCACCGGGACAGATGAACACTGAAGCTTTCTTT
CDR3 protein: CASSPGQMNTEAFF
clone size: few
V gene: TRBV18
J gene: TRBJ1-1
D gene: TRBD1

CDR3 DNA: TGTGCCAGCGGATTCGAGGGGGTGGCTGGCTACACCTTC
CDR3 protein: CASGFEGVAGYTF
clone size: -
V gene: TRBV7-2
J gene: TRBJ1-2
D gene: -

CDR3 DNA: TGTGCCACCAGCGACGGGACAGTCAATCAGCCCCAGCATTTT
CDR3 protein: CATSDGTVNQPQHF
clone size: -
V gene: TRBV15
J gene: TRBJ1-5
D gene: TRBD1

CDR3 DNA: TGTGCCAGCAGTGAAGACGTCCGAGAGGGTCCTAGGTCCTTC
CDR3 protein: CASSEDVREGPRSF
clone size: -
V gene: TRBV6-4
J gene: TRBJ1-2
D gene: -

CDR3 DNA: TGTGCCAGCAGCTTCGGCAGGGCCAACGAGCAGTACTTC
CDR3 protein: CASSFGRANEQYF
clone size: -
V gene: TRBV7-2
J gene: TRBJ2-7
D gene: -

CDR3 DNA: TGTGCCAGCAGCTTAGTGGACGACGAGCAGTACTTC
CDR3 protein: CASSLVDDEQYF
clone size: -
V gene: TRBV7-9
J gene: TRBJ2-7
D gene: -

CDR3 DNA: TGTGCCAGCAGCTTAAGGCGCCCTTTAGGGGGCTACGAGCAGTACTTC
CDR3 protein: CASSLRRPLGGYEQYF
clone size: -
V gene: TRBV7-2
J gene: TRBJ2-7
D gene: -

CDR3 DNA: TGTGCCATTGGACAGCGGCACTATGGCTACACCTTC
CDR3 protein: CAIGQRHYGYTF
clone size: -
V gene: TRBV6-1
J gene: TRBJ1-2
D gene: -

CDR3 DNA: TGCAGTGCTAGAGGTGGAGGGACAGATACGCAGTATTTT
CDR3 protein: CSARGGGTDTQYF
clone size: -
V gene: TRBV20-1
J gene: TRBJ2-3
D gene: -

CDR3 DNA: TGTGCCAGCAGTCCCTCCGGCAGAGGAAACACCATATATTTT
CDR3 protein: CASSPSGRGNTIYF
clone size: -
V gene: TRBV6-2/TRBV6-3
J gene: TRBJ1-3
D gene: -

CDR3 DNA: TGCAGCGTTGAAGGGTCCCAGGATGGGGAAAAACTGTTTTTT
CDR3 protein: CSVEGSQDGEKLFF
clone size: -
V gene: TRBV29-1
J gene: TRBJ1-4
D gene: -

CDR3 DNA: TGTGCCAGCAGCTTCCCTACGGGGGGAAGTCACACAGATACGCAGTATTTT
CDR3 protein: CASSFPTGGSHTDTQYF
clone size: -
V gene: TRBV7-9
J gene: TRBJ2-3
D gene: TRBD2

CDR3 DNA: TGCGCCAGCAGCCGGGGATGGGGCGGGAGGGCCACAGATACGCAGTATTTT
CDR3 protein: CASSRGWGGRATDTQYF
clone size: -
V gene: TRBV4-3
J gene: TRBJ2-3
D gene: TRBD2

CDR3 DNA: TGCGCCAGCAGGCCACAGGGGTCCGGGGAGCTGTTTTTT
CDR3 protein: CASRPQGSGELFF
clone size: -
V gene: TRBV4-3
J gene: TRBJ2-2
D gene: TRBD1

CDR3 DNA: TGTGCCACCAGCAGAGCGGCGGGATACACAGATACGCAGTATTTT
CDR3 protein: CATSRAAGYTDTQYF
clone size: -
V gene: TRBV15
J gene: TRBJ2-3
D gene: -

CDR3 DNA: TGTGCCAGCAGTTACTCGTCGAAGTCCCCCTTTGGCAATCAGCCCCAGCATTTT
CDR3 protein: CASSYSSKSPFGNQPQHF
clone size: -
V gene: TRBV6-2/TRBV6-3
J gene: TRBJ1-5
D gene: -

CDR3 DNA: TGTGCCAGCAGTTACTCGAGGGACCAGGCGGGGAATCAGCCCCAGCATTTT
CDR3 protein: CASSYSRDQAGNQPQHF
clone size: once
V gene: TRBV6-5
J gene: TRBJ1-5
D gene: -